There are many counts of the clone carrying this T cell receptor (beta chain). The target antigen is unknown. There were only healthy Caucasians among the donors. This sample is part of a study of identical twins. Study observations and caveats: Within beta out-of-frame sequences, the excess sharing observed between twins was weaker.

A universal primer site came from template switching; cDNA carried unique molecular identifiers. MiXCR was run by TCRdb on the 5' RACE reads, yielding one entry per CDR3 protein. The table lists approximately 230,000 distinct CDR3 sequences, about 14% of them singletons. Sequenced input: memory (CD45RO+) T cells sorted from blood. The sequence came from a woman aged 18-29 years in good health.

CDR3 in amino acids: CASSLGGRGEFF. The CDR3 DNA sequence: TGTGCCAGCAGCTTAGGTGGCAGGGGGGAGTTCTTC. The genes are TRBV7-8 and TRBJ2-1; D perhaps matches TRBD1 (7 bases). CDR3 length equals 12 residues. The V gene's germline CDR1 is SGHVS and CDR2 FQNEAQ. Trimming removed 1 base from V and 14 bases from J, with 12 bases in between.